The rows below give T cell receptor beta chains drawn from one sample of a study of blood T cell repertoires in COVID-19. Only in-frame clones appear in the TCRdb table, and some are missing; sequencing was by immunoSEQ multiplex PCR. The sample gives some 300,000 clones, roughly 89% of which show up once; approximately 4.5% is in the top ten. Specimen: PBMCs or T cells enriched from blood (not recorded which). The receptor set was obtained from a woman between 18 and 29 years old with acute COVID-19. CDR3s leave out the opening cysteine and the closing phenylalanine or tryptophan. Fields, in order: J gene, V gene, CDR3 protein.

j_gene: TRBJ2-7; v_gene: TRBV30; CDR3aa: AWSVGGRSYEQY
j_gene: TRBJ1-1; v_gene: TRBV28; CDR3aa: ASSTTTTEAF
j_gene: TRBJ2-7; v_gene: TRBV29-1; CDR3aa: SVEYGGRAGEQY
j_gene: TRBJ1-4; v_gene: TRBV3-1/TRBV3-2; CDR3aa: ASSQTGGSEKLF
j_gene: TRBJ2-7; v_gene: TRBV27; CDR3aa: ASSARDRRYEQY
j_gene: TRBJ2-5; v_gene: TRBV7-2; CDR3aa: ASSLGLAESQETQY
j_gene: TRBJ2-3; v_gene: TRBV5-1; CDR3aa: ASSLDRGRVDTQY
j_gene: TRBJ2-3; v_gene: TRBV12-5; CDR3aa: ASGPGTSGDTDTQY
j_gene: TRBJ2-7; v_gene: TRBV19; CDR3aa: ASARDRGNEQY
j_gene: TRBJ1-2; v_gene: TRBV28; CDR3aa: ASSLGTGRGYT
j_gene: TRBJ1-6; v_gene: TRBV27; CDR3aa: ATRGGARGSPLH
j_gene: TRBJ1-1; v_gene: TRBV5-6; CDR3aa: ASSRVNTEAF
j_gene: TRBJ1-2; v_gene: TRBV23-1; CDR3aa: ASSPTRGTGSENGYT
j_gene: TRBJ2-3; v_gene: TRBV29-1; CDR3aa: SVQRTSGRAWGTDTQY
j_gene: TRBJ2-1; v_gene: TRBV7-2; CDR3aa: ASSPRTSGTISYNEQF
j_gene: TRBJ2-2; v_gene: TRBV11-3; CDR3aa: ASSADRNTGELF
j_gene: TRBJ2-7; v_gene: TRBV5-1; CDR3aa: ASSDQQGVYEQY
j_gene: TRBJ1-2; v_gene: TRBV11-3; CDR3aa: ASSAEQGMGYT
j_gene: TRBJ1-2; v_gene: TRBV7-3; CDR3aa: ASSPGTGVGYT
j_gene: TRBJ1-4; v_gene: TRBV19; CDR3aa: ASSGSGTDNEKLF
j_gene: TRBJ2-3; v_gene: TRBV6-5; CDR3aa: ASSYLRGGGSDTQY
j_gene: TRBJ1-5; v_gene: TRBV5-8; CDR3aa: ASSPYSNQPQH
j_gene: TRBJ2-3; v_gene: TRBV5-1; CDR3aa: ASRTPGLAGTDTQY
j_gene: TRBJ2-3; v_gene: TRBV9; CDR3aa: ASSVAAGGTDTQY
j_gene: TRBJ1-1; v_gene: TRBV1; CDR3aa: TSSHRVGNRGIRRAF
j_gene: TRBJ1-1; v_gene: TRBV9; CDR3aa: ASSIQGDRDIVNTEAF
j_gene: TRBJ1-6; v_gene: TRBV28; CDR3aa: ASSPGGPSSYNSPLH
j_gene: TRBJ1-2; v_gene: TRBV28; CDR3aa: ASSLGGQELSYGYT
j_gene: TRBJ1-5; v_gene: TRBV25-1; CDR3aa: ASSSTGEAQPQH
j_gene: TRBJ2-5; v_gene: TRBV7-9; CDR3aa: ASRRARAGETQY
j_gene: TRBJ2-3; v_gene: TRBV30; CDR3aa: AWSLPLTGVRSSTDTQY
j_gene: TRBJ2-7; v_gene: TRBV5-4; CDR3aa: ASSLGGQATYEQY
j_gene: TRBJ2-2; v_gene: TRBV9; CDR3aa: ASSVRDPNTGELF
j_gene: TRBJ2-7; v_gene: TRBV19; CDR3aa: ASSILTGGSIEQY
j_gene: TRBJ1-2; v_gene: TRBV6-1; CDR3aa: ASSEGSRGYGYT
j_gene: TRBJ2-7; v_gene: TRBV2; CDR3aa: ASISGQGLYEQY
j_gene: TRBJ1-1; v_gene: TRBV7-9; CDR3aa: ASSLQGYTEAF
j_gene: TRBJ1-6; v_gene: TRBV19; CDR3aa: ASSAQKQGTNSPLH
j_gene: TRBJ2-7; v_gene: TRBV9; CDR3aa: ASSVAPSTGGTYEQY
j_gene: TRBJ1-3; v_gene: TRBV10-1; CDR3aa: ASSETPAGNTIY
j_gene: TRBJ1-1; v_gene: TRBV2; CDR3aa: AGGEGVIREAF
j_gene: TRBJ2-6; v_gene: TRBV13; CDR3aa: ASSLGYGSGANVLT
j_gene: TRBJ1-1; v_gene: TRBV3-1/TRBV3-2; CDR3aa: ASSPWGQGAHAEAF
j_gene: TRBJ2-7; v_gene: TRBV5-6; CDR3aa: ASSPWGRSLKEQY
j_gene: TRBJ2-7; v_gene: TRBV30; CDR3aa: AWRRQGQSYEQY
j_gene: TRBJ1-1; v_gene: TRBV20-1; CDR3aa: SATDRGWTEAF
j_gene: TRBJ2-7; v_gene: TRBV9; CDR3aa: ASSVDRGSYEQY
j_gene: TRBJ1-2; v_gene: TRBV6-1; CDR3aa: ASSEGQNYGYT
j_gene: TRBJ1-5; v_gene: TRBV28; CDR3aa: ASSLRGGRGQPQH
j_gene: TRBJ2-1; v_gene: TRBV19; CDR3aa: ASSASGLAVSYNEQF
j_gene: TRBJ1-2; v_gene: TRBV28; CDR3aa: ASSLAGRYYGYT
j_gene: TRBJ1-1; v_gene: TRBV7-8; CDR3aa: ASSLTAEAF
j_gene: TRBJ1-6; v_gene: TRBV19; CDR3aa: ASLGQDRSSPLH
j_gene: TRBJ2-1; v_gene: TRBV5-1; CDR3aa: ASSLLRSRPPDEQF
j_gene: TRBJ2-5; v_gene: TRBV7-9; CDR3aa: ASSLVRDQETQY
j_gene: TRBJ2-3; v_gene: TRBV28; CDR3aa: ASSSTGEATDTQY
j_gene: TRBJ1-1; v_gene: TRBV7-6; CDR3aa: ASSLATALNTEAF